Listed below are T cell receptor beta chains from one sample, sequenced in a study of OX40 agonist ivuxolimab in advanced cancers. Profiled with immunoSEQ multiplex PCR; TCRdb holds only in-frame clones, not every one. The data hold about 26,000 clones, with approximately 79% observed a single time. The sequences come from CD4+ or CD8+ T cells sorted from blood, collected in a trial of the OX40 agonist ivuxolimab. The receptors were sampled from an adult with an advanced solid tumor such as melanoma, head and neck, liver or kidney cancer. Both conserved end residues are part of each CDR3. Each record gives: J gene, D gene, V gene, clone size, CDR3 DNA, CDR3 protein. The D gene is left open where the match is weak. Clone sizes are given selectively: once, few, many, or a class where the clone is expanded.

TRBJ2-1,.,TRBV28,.,TGTGCCAGCCTTACCAATTATGAGCAGTTCTTC,CASLTNYEQFF
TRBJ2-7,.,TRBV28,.,TGTGCCAGCAGTTTAGCCCTATGGGGGGAGCAGTACTTC,CASSLALWGEQYF
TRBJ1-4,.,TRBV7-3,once,TGTGCCAGCAGCTTAGGGCGGTTTAATGAAAAACTGTTTTTT,CASSLGRFNEKLFF
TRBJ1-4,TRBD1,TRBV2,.,TGTGCCAGCAGGAAGACAGGGGAAGAAAAACTGTTTTTT,CASRKTGEEKLFF
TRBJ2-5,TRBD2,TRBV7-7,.,TGTGCCAGCAGCTTTAGTCCGGGGGGCCAAGAGACCCAGTACTTC,CASSFSPGGQETQYF
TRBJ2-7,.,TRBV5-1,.,TGCGCCAGCAGCTCCCGGGACGGTACCTACGAGCAGTACTTC,CASSSRDGTYEQYF
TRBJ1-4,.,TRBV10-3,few,TGTGCCATCAGTGAGTCGACTCTGACAGAACTGTTTTTT,CAISESTLTELFF
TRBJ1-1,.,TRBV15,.,TGTGCCACCAGCAGAGATCGACAGCCGAACACTGAAGCTTTCTTT,CATSRDRQPNTEAFF
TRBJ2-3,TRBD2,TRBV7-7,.,TGTGCCAGCAGCTTCAGCGGGGCGAGCACAGATACGCAGTATTTT,CASSFSGASTDTQYF
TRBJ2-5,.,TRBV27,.,TGTGCCAGCAGTCGGGTAGTACAAGAGACCCAGTACTTC,CASSRVVQETQYF
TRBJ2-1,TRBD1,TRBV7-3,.,TGTGCCAGCAGCTTTCTAGGGACAGCTCACAATGAGCAGTTCTTC,CASSFLGTAHNEQFF
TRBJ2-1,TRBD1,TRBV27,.,TGTGCCAGCAGTTTCCCAGGGGGTTGGAATGAGCAGTTCTTC,CASSFPGGWNEQFF
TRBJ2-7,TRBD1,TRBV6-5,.,TGTGCCAGCAGTTACCCCACAGGGGACGAGCAGTACTTC,CASSYPTGDEQYF
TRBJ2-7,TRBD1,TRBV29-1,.,TGCAGCGTTGGGTTTATGGGACAGGGGGCCGGCGAGCAGTACTTC,CSVGFMGQGAGEQYF
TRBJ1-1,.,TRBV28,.,TGTGCCAGCAGTGAACAGGGTAAGAACACTGAAGCTTTCTTT,CASSEQGKNTEAFF
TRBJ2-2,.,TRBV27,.,TGTGCCAGCAGTTCTGGACTAAACACCGGGGAGCTGTTTTTT,CASSSGLNTGELFF
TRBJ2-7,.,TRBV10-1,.,TGCGCCAGCGGGCCGGCCAAGGACGAGCAGTACTTC,CASGPAKDEQYF
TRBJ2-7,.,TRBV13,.,TGTGCCAGCAGCGAAAGGGGGGTAACAGGGCCTAGTGGATCCTACGAGCAGTACTTC,CASSERGVTGPSGSYEQYF
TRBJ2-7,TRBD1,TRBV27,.,TGTGCCAGCAGTTCCTGGGACAGGGTCTACGAGCAGTACTTC,CASSSWDRVYEQYF
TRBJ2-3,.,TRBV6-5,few,TGTGCCAGCAGTTACTCGGGGGTGATTTTCACAGATACGCAGTATTTT,CASSYSGVIFTDTQYF
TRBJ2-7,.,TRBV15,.,TGTGCCACCAGCACCGCTGTGGGACCAACCTACGAGCAGTACTTC,CATSTAVGPTYEQYF
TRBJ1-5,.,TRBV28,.,TGTGCCAGCAGTTTAAGTGGCAATCAGCCCCAGCATTTT,CASSLSGNQPQHF
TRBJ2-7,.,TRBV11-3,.,TGTGCCAGCAGCCCCCGCCCGGGGGAGCAGTACTTC,CASSPRPGEQYF